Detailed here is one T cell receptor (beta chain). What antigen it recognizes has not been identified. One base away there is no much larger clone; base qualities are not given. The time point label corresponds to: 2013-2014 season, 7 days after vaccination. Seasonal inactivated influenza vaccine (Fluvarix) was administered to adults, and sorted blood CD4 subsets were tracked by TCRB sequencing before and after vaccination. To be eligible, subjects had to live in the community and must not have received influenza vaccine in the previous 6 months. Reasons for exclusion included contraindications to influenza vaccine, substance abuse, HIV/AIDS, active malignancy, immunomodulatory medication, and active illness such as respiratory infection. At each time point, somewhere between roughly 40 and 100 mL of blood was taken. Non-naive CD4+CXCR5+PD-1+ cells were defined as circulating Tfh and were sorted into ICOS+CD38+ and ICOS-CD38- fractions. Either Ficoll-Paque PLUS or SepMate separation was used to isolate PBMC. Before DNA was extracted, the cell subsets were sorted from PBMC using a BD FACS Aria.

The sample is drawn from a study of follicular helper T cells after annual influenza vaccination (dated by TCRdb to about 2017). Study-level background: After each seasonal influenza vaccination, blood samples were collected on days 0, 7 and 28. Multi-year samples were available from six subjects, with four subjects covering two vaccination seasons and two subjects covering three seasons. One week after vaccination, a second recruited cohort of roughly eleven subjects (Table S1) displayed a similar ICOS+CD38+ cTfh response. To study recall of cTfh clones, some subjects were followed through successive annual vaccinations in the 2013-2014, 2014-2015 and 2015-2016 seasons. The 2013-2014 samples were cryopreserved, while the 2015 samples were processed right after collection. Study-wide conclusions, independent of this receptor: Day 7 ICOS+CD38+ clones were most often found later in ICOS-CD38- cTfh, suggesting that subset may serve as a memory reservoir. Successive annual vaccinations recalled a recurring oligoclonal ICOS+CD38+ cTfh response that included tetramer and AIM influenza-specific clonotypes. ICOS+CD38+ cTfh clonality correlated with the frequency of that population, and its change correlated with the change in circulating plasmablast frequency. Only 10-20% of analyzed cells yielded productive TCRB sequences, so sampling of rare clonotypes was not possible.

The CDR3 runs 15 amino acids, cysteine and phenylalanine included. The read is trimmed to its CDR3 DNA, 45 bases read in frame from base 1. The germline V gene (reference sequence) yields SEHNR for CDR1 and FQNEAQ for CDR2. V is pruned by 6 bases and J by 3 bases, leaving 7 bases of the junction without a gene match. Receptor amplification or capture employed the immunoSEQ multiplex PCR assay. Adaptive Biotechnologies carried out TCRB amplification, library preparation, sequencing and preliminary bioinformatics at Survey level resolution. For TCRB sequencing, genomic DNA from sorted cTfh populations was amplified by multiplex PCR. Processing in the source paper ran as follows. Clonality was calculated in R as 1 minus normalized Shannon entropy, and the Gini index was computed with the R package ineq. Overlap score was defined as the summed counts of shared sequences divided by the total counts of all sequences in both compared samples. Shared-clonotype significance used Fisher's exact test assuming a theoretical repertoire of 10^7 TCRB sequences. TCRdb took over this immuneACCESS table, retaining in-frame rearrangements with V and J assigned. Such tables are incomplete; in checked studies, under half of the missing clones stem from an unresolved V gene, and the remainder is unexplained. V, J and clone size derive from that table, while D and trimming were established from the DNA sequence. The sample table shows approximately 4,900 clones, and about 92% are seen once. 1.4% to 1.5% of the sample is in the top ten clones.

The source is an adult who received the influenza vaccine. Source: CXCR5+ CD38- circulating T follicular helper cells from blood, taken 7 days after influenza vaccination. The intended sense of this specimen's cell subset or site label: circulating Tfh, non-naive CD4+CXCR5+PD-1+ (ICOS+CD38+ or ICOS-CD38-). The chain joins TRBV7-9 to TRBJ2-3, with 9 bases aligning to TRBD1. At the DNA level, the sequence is TGTGCCAGCAGACAGACAGGGGGGGGGACAGATACGCAGTATTTT. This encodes CASRQTGGGTDTQYF.